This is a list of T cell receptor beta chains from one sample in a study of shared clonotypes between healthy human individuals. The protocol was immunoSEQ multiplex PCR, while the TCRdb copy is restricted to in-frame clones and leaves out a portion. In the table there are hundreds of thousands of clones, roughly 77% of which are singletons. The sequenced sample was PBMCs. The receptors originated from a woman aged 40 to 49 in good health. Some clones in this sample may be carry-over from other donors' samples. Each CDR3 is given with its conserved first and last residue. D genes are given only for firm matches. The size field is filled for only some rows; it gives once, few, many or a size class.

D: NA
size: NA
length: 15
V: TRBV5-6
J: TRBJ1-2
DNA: TGTGCCAGCAGCAGCCGACAAACTTTGAACTATGGCTACACCTTC
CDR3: CASSSRQTLNYGYTF

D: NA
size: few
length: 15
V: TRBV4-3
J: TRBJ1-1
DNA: TGCGCCAGCAGCCAAGAAGGGGGGGCGCTGGGTGAAGCTTTCTTT
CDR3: CASSQEGGALGEAFF

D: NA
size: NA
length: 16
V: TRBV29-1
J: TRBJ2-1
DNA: TGCAGCGTTGATTTATGGTGGGCGGAGGCAAACAATGAGCAGTTCTTC
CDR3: CSVDLWWAEANNEQFF

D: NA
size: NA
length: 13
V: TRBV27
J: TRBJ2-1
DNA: TGTGCCAGCAGCGGGAGAGGACACAATGAGCAGTTCTTC
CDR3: CASSGRGHNEQFF

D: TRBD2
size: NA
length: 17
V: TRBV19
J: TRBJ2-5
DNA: TGTGCCAGTAGTCTCCGGACTAGCGGGAAGGGGGGAGAGACCCAGTACTTC
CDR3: CASSLRTSGKGGETQYF

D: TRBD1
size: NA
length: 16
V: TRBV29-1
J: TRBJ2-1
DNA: TGCAGCGTTGAACCTGGACAGGGGTTCCTTTACGATGAGCAGTTCTTC
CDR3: CSVEPGQGFLYDEQFF

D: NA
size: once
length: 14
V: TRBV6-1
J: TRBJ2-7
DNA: TGTGCCAGCAGTCGTGCCCTGGACAGTTACGAGCAGTACTTC
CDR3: CASSRALDSYEQYF

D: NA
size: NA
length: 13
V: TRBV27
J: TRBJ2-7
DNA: TGTGCCAGCAGCCAGGGTCTCCGCTACGAGCAGTACTTC
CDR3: CASSQGLRYEQYF

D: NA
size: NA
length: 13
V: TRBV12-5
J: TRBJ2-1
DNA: TGTGCTAGTGGTTTGGTTGGGGGCGGTCTGCAGTTCTTC
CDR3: CASGLVGGGLQFF

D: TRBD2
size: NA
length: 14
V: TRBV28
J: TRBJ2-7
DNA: TGTGCCAGCCTTAACTTAGCGGGAGCCTACGAGCAGTACTTC
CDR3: CASLNLAGAYEQYF

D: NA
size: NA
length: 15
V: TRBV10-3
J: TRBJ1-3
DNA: TGTGCCATCAGTGAGTCTGTTGTCTCTGTAGACACCATATATTTT
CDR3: CAISESVVSVDTIYF

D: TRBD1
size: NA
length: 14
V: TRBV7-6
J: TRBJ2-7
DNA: TGTGCCAGCAGCAACCGGGACAGACTCTACGAGCAGTACTTC
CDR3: CASSNRDRLYEQYF

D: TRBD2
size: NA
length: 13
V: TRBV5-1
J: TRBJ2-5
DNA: TGCGCCAGCAGTTTAGCGGGAGAGGTGACCCAGTACTTC
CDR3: CASSLAGEVTQYF

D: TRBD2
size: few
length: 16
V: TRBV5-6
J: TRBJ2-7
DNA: TGTGCCAGCAGGCGAGGGACTAGCGGATACTCCTACGAGCAGTACTTC
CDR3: CASRRGTSGYSYEQYF

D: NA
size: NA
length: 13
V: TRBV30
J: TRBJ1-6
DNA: TGTGCCTGGAGTGTTGGCGCCAATTCACCCCTCCACTTT
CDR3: CAWSVGANSPLHF

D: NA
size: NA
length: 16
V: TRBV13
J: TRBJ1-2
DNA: TGTGCCAGCAGCTTACTTCAGGGGACGGAGAACTATGGCTACACCTTC
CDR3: CASSLLQGTENYGYTF

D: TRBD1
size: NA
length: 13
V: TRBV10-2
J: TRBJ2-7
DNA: TGCGCCAGCAAGACAGGGGGCCCCTACGAGCAGTACTTC
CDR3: CASKTGGPYEQYF

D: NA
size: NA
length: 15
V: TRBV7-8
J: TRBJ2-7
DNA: TGTGCCAGCAGCCCCCGAGGGGCTAGCTCCTACGAGCAGTACTTC
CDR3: CASSPRGASSYEQYF

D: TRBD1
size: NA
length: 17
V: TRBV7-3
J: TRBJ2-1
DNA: TGTGCCAGCAGCTTACTCGGGACAGGGGCCCTTGGCAATGAGCAGTTCTTC
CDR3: CASSLLGTGALGNEQFF

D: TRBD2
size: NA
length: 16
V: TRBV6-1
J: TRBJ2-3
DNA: TGTGCCAGCAGTGTGGCTAGCGGGAGGTACACAGATACGCAGTATTTT
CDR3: CASSVASGRYTDTQYF

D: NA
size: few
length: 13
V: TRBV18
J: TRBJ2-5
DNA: TGTGCCAGCTCACGGACAGCCCAAGAGACCCAGTACTTC
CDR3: CASSRTAQETQYF

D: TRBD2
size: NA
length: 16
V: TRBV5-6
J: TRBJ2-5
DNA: TGTGCCAGCAGCCCGGGACTAGCGGGAACACAAGAGACCCAGTACTTC
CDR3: CASSPGLAGTQETQYF

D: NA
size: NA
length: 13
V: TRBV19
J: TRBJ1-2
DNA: TGTGCCAGTAGTATAGGACTGAACTATGGCTACACCTTC
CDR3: CASSIGLNYGYTF

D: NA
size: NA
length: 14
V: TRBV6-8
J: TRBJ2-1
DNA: TGTGCCAGCAGCGGGGTTCCTCACTACAATGAGCAGTTCTTC
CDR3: CASSGVPHYNEQFF

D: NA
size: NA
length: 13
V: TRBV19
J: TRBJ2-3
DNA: TGTGCCAGTAGTATCGGGTTACGGGATACGCAGTATTTT
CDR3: CASSIGLRDTQYF

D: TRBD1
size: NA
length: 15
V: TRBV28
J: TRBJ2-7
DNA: TGTGCCAGCAGTTTTTGGGACAGGGGGACCTACGAGCAGTACTTC
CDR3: CASSFWDRGTYEQYF

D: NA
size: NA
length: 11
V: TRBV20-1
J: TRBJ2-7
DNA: TGCAGTGCTTCTACAGAGTACGAGCAGTACTTC
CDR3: CSASTEYEQYF

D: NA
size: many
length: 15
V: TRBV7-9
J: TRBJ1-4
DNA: TGTGCCAGCAGCTTAGTAGGGCAGGGGAATGAAAAACTGTTTTTT
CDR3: CASSLVGQGNEKLFF

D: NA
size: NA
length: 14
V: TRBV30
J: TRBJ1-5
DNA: TGTGCCTGGAACGGAGGGGCTAACAATCAGCCCCGGCATTTT
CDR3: CAWNGGANNQPRHF

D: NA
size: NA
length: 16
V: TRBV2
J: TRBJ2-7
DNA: TGTGCCAGCAGAGCCGCTAGCGCGTCTAGCTCCTACGAGCAGTACTTC
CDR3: CASRAASASSSYEQYF

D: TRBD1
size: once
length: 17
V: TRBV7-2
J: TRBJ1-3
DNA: TGTGCCAGCAGCTTACTTTCGGCAGGGGGAGCTGGAAACACCATATATTTT
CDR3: CASSLLSAGGAGNTIYF

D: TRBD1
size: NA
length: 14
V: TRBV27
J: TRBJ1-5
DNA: TGTGCCAGCAGTCGGGACAGGTACAATCAGCCCCAGCATTTT
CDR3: CASSRDRYNQPQHF

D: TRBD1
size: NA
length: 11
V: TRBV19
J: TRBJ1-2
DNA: TGTGCCACCCAGGGGGTTTACGGCTACACCTTC
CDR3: CATQGVYGYTF

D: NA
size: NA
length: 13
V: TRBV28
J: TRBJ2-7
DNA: TGTGCCAGCATCCGGGACGGTGTCTACGAGCAGTACTTC
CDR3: CASIRDGVYEQYF

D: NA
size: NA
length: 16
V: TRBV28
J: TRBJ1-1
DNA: TGTGCCAGCAGTTTATGGGGGGCTTATCGGAACACTGAAGCTTTCTTT
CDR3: CASSLWGAYRNTEAFF

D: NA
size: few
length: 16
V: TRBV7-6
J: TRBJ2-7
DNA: TGTGCCAGCAGCTTAGAGGTGTCTTGGTCTGTCTACGAGCAGTACTTC
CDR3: CASSLEVSWSVYEQYF

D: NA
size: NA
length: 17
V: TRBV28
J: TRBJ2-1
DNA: TGTGCCAGCAGCCTCAGCGGGCTGCGGGGCCTTTACAATGAGCAGTTCTTC
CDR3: CASSLSGLRGLYNEQFF

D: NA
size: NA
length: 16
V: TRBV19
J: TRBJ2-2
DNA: TGTGCCAGTAAAAGCCGGGCCGGGAGAAACACCGGGGAGCTGTTTTTT
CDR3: CASKSRAGRNTGELFF

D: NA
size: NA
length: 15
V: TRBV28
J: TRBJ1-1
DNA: TGTGCCAGCAGCGTGGGCGGGAAGGTTGTCACTGAAGCTTTCTTT
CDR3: CASSVGGKVVTEAFF

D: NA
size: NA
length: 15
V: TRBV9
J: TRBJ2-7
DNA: TGTGCCAGCAGCCCGTGGACGGCGGAGAGGTACGAGCAGTACTTC
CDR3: CASSPWTAERYEQYF

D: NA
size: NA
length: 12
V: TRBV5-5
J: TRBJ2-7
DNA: TGTGCCAGCAGCCAGGACGTGGACGAGCAGTACTTC
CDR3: CASSQDVDEQYF

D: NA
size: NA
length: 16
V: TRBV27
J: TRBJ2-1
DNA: TGTGCCAGCAGTTTATCTAGCGGAAGCTCCTACAATGAGCAGTTCTTC
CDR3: CASSLSSGSSYNEQFF

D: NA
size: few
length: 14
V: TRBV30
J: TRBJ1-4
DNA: TGTGCCTGGAGCGAAGGGAGGACTAATGAAAAACTGTTTTTT
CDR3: CAWSEGRTNEKLFF

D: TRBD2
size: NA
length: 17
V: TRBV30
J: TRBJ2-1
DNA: TGTGCCTGGAGCTCCCGGCTAGCGGGAGGGCCGGGGGGTGAGCAGTTCTTC
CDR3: CAWSSRLAGGPGGEQFF

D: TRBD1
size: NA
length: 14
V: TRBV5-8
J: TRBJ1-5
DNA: TGTGCCAGCAGGACAGGGGTTCGTGATCAGCCCCAGCATTTT
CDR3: CASRTGVRDQPQHF

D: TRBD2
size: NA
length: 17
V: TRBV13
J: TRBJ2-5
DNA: TGTGCCAGCAGCTCAGAATTAGCGGGAGAAAATAGAGAGACCCAGTACTTC
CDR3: CASSSELAGENRETQYF